A single T cell receptor (beta chain) is shown here with its context. Its antigen is not known. The data stem from a study of T-cell memory formation after mild COVID-19. General study results and limits: Memory sampled before infection contained some responding clones, suggesting cross-reactive memory joined.

V dropped 6 bases and J dropped 2 bases, with 7 bases sitting between them. Germline-derived CDR1 and CDR2 are MNHNY and SVGAGI (reference sequence). The CDR3 is 12 residues long. With constant-segment primers, 5'RACE yielded cDNA libraries of TCR alpha and TCR beta that carried sample barcodes and UMIs. TCRdb recomputed calls from the 5' RACE reads with MiXCR, one row per CDR3 protein. This table holds 200,000 to 250,000 distinct CDR3 sequences, just over 9.5% found once. The TCR was taken from a man between 18 and 29 years old who had mild COVID-19 (a few samples of this study predate the infection). Cell type and time point are not known. The V gene is TRBV6-6, the J gene TRBJ1-1; unclear D gene. The specimen was PBMCs or a T cell subset sorted from them (not recorded which). The CDR3 DNA reads TGTGCCAGCAGGCCAGCTAACACTGAAGCTTTCTTT. Translated: CASRPANTEAFF.